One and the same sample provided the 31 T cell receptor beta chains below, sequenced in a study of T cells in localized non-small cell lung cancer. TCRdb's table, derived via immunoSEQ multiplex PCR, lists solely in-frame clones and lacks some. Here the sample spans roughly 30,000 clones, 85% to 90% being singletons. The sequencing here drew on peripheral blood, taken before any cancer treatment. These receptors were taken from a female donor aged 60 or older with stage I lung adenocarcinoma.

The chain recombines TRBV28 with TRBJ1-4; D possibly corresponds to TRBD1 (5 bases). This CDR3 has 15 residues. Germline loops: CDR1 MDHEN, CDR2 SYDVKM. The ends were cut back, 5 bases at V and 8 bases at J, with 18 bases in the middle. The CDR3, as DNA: TGTGCCAGCAGTACGCCGGGACGCCTCAGGGAAAAACTGTTTTTT. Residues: CASSTPGRLREKLFF.

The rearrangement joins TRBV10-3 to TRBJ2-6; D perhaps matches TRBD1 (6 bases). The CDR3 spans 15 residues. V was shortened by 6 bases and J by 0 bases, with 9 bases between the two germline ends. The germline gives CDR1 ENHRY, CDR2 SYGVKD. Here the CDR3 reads CAISGQISGANVLTF. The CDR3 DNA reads TGTGCCATCAGCGGACAGATCTCTGGGGCCAACGTCCTGACTTTC.

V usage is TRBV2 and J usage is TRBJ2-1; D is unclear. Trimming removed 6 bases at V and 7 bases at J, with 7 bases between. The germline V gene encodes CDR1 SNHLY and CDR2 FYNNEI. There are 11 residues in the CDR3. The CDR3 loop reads CASRLENEQFF. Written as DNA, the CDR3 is TGTGCCAGCAGGCTCGAGAATGAGCAGTTCTTC.

Here the CDR3 DNA reads TGTGCCAGCAGTTTCCTAGCGAGCTCCTACGAGCAGTACTTC. Translated, it gives CASSFLASSYEQYF. The chain has TRBV28 and TRBJ2-7, with D perhaps matching TRBD2 (6 bases). Germline CDR1 reads MDHEN; CDR2 reads SYDVKM. The CDR3 has 14 amino acids. V was trimmed by 3 bases and J by 0 bases, leaving 9 bases between them.

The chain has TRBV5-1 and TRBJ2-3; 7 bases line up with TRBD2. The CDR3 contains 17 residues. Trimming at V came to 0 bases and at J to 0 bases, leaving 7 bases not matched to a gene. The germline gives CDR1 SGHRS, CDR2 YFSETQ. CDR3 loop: CASSLGAGAGSTDTQYF. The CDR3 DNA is TGCGCCAGCAGCTTGGGGGCGGGAGCTGGCAGCACAGATACGCAGTATTTT.

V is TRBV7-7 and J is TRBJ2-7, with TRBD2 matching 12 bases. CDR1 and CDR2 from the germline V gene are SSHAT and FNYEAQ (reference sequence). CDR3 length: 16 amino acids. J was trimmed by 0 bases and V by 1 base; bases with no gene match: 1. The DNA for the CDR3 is TGTGCCAGCAGCTTAGGGACTAGCGGGGCCTCCTACGAGCAGTACTTC. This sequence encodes CASSLGTSGASYEQYF.

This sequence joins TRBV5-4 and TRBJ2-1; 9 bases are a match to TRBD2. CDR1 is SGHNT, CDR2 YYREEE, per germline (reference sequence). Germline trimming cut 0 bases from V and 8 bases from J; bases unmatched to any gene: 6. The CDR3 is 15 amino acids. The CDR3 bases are TGTGCCAGCAGCTTGGGTGCGGGAGGGCCCGATGAGCAGTTCTTC. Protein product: CASSLGAGGPDEQFF.

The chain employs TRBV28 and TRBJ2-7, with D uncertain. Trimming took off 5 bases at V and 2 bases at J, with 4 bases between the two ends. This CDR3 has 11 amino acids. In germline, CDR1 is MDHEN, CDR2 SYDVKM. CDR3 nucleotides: TGTGCCAGCAGTCGACCCTACGAGCAGTACTTC. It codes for CASSRPYEQYF.

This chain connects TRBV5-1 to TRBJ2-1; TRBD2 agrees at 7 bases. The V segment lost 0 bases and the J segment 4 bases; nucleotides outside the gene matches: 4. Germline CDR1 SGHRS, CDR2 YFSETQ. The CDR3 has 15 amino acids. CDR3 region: CASSLEGGSYNEQFF. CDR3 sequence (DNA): TGCGCCAGCAGCTTGGAGGGAGGGTCTTACAATGAGCAGTTCTTC.

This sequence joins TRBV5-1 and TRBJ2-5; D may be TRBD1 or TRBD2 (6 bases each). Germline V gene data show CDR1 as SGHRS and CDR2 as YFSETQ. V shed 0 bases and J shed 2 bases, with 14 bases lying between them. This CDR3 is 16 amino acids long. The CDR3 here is CASSLAGGFGQETQYF. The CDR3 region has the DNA TGCGCCAGCAGCTTGGCCGGGGGCTTTGGGCAAGAGACCCAGTACTTC.

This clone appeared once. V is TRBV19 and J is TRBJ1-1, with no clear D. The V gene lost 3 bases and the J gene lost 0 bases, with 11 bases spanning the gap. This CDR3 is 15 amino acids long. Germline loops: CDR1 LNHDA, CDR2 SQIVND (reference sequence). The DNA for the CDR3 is TGTGCCAGTAGTATTCCGCAGACTGTGAACACTGAAGCTTTCTTT. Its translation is CASSIPQTVNTEAFF.

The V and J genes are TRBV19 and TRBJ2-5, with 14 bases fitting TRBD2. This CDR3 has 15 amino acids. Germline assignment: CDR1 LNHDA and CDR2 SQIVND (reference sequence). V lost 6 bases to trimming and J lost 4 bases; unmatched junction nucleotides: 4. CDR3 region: CASSGTSGSGETQYF. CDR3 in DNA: TGTGCCAGTAGCGGGACTAGCGGGAGTGGAGAGACCCAGTACTTC.

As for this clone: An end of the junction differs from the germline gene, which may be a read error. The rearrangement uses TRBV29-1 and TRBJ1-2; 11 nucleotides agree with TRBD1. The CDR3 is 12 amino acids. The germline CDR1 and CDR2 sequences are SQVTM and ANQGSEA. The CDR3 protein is CSVPGQGATPFF. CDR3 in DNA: TGCAGCGTCCCCGGACAGGGGGCGACACCGTTCTTC.

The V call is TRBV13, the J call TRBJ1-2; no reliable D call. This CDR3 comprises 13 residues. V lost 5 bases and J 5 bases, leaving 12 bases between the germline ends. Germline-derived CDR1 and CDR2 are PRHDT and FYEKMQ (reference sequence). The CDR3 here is CASSVDLKYGYTF. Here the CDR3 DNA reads TGTGCCAGCAGCGTGGACCTGAAATATGGCTACACCTTC.

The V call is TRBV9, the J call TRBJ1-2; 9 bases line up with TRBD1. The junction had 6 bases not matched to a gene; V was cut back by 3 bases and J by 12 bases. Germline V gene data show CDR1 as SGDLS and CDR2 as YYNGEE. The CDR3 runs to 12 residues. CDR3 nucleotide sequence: TGTGCCAGCAGCGGAACAGACAGGGGGAACACCTTC. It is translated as CASSGTDRGNTF.

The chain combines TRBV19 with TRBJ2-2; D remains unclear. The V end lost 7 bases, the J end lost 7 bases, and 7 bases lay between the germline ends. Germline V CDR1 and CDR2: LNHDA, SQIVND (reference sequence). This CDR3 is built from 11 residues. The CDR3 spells CASNAHGELFF. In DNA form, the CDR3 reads TGTGCCAGTAATGCGCACGGGGAGCTGTTTTTT.

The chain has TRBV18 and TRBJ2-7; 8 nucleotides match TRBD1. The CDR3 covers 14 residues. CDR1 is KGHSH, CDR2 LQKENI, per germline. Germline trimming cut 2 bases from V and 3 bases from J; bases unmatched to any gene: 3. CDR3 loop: CASSPGTGSYEQYF. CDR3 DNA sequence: TGTGCCAGCTCACCAGGGACAGGTAGCTACGAGCAGTACTTC.

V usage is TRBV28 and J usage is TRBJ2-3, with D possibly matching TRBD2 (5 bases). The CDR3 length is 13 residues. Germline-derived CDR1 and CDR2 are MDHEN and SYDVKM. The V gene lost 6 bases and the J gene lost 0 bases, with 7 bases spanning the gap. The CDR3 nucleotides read TGTGCCAGCAGGACGGGAAGCACAGATACGCAGTATTTT. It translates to CASRTGSTDTQYF.

The chain's CDR3 is CASRGDRTYEQYF. CDR3 nucleotide sequence: TGTGCCAGCAGGGGGGACAGGACCTACGAGCAGTACTTC. The chain links TRBV6-5 to TRBJ2-7; 8 bases align to TRBD1. The germline V gene encodes CDR1 MNHEY and CDR2 SVGAGI. V dropped 6 bases and J dropped 2; count of bases not matched to a gene: 3. The length of the CDR3 is 13 residues.

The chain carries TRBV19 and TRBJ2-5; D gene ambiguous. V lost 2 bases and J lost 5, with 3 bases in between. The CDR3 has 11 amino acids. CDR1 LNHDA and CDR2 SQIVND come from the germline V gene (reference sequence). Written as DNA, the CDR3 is TGTGCCAGTAGTATACGTGAGACCCAGTACTTC. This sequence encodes CASSIRETQYF. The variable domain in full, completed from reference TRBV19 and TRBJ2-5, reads DGGITQSPKYLFRKEGQNVTLSCEQNLNHDAMYWYRQDPGQGLRLIYYSQIVNDFQKGDIAEGYSVSREKKESFPLTVTSAQKNPTAFYLCASSIRETQYFGPGTRLLVL.

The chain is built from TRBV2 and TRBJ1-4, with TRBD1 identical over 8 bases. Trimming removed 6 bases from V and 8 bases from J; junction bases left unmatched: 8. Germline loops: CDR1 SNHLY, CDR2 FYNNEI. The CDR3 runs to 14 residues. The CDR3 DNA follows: TGTGCCAGCAGCGGGGACAGGCGTAACGAAAAACTGTTTTTT. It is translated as CASSGDRRNEKLFF.

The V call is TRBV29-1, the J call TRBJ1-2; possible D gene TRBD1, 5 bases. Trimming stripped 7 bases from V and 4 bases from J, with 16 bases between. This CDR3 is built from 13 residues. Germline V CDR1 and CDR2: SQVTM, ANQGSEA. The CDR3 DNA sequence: TGCAGCGACGACAGTCCCTCAATCTATGGCTACACCTTC. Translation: CSDDSPSIYGYTF.

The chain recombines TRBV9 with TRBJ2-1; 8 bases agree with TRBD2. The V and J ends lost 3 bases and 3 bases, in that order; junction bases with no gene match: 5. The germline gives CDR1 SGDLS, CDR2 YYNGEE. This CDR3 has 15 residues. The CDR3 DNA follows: TGTGCCAGCAGCGAGGTAGCGGGAAACTACAATGAGCAGTTCTTC. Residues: CASSEVAGNYNEQFF.

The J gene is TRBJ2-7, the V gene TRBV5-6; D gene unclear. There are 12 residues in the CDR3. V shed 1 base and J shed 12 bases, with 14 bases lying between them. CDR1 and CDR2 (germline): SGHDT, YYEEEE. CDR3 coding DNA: TGTGCCAGCAGCTTGATGCCCTCTGAGGCGTACTTC. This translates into CASSLMPSEAYF. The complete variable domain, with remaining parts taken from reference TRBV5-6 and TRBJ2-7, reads DAGVTQSPTHLIKTRGQQVTLRCSPKSGHDTVSWYQQALGQGPQFIFQYYEEEERQRGNFPDRFSGHQFPNYSSELNVNALLLGDSALYLCASSLMPSEAYFGPGTRLTVT.

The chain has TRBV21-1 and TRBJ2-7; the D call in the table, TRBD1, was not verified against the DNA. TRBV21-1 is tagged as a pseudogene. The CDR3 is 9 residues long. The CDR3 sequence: CAITYEQYF. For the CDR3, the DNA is TGTGCAATCACCTACGAGCAGTACTTC.

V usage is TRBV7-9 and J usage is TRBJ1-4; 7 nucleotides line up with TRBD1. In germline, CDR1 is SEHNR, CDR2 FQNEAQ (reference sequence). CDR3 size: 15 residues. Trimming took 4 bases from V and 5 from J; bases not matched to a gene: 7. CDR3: CASSSAGTENEKLFF. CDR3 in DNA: TGTGCCAGCAGCTCCGCCGGGACAGAGAATGAAAAACTGTTTTTT.

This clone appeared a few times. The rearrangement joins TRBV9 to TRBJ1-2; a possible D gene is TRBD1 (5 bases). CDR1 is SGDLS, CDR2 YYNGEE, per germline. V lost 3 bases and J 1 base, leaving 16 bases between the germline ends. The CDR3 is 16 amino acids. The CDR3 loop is CASSGGSGSFNYGYTF. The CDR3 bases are TGTGCCAGCAGCGGGGGGTCTGGGAGCTTTAACTATGGCTACACCTTC.

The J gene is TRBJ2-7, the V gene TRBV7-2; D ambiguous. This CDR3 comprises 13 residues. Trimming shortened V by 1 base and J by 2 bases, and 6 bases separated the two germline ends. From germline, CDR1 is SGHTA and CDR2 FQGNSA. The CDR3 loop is CASSLERAYEQYF. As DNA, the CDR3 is TGTGCCAGCAGCTTAGAAAGGGCCTACGAGCAGTACTTC.

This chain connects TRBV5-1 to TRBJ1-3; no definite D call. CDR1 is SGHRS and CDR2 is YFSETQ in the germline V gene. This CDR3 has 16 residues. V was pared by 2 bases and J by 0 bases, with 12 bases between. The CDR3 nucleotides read TGCGCCAGCAGCTTAGCAGGATCAGGCTCTGGAAACACCATATATTTT. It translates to CASSLAGSGSGNTIYF.

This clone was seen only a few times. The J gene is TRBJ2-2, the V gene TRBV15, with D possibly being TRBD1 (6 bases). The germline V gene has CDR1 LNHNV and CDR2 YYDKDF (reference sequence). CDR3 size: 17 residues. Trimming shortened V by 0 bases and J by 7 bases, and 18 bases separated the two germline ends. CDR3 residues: CATSRDRPGTLLGELFF. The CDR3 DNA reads TGTGCCACCAGCAGAGACCGTCCCGGGACACTTCTCGGGGAGCTGTTTTTT.

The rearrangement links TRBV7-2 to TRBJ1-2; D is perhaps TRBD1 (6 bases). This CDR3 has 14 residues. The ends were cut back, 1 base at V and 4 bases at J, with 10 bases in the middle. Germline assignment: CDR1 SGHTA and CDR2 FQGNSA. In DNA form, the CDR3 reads TGTGCCAGCAGCTTAGGAGGGGGTACCTATGGCTACACCTTC. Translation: CASSLGGGTYGYTF.